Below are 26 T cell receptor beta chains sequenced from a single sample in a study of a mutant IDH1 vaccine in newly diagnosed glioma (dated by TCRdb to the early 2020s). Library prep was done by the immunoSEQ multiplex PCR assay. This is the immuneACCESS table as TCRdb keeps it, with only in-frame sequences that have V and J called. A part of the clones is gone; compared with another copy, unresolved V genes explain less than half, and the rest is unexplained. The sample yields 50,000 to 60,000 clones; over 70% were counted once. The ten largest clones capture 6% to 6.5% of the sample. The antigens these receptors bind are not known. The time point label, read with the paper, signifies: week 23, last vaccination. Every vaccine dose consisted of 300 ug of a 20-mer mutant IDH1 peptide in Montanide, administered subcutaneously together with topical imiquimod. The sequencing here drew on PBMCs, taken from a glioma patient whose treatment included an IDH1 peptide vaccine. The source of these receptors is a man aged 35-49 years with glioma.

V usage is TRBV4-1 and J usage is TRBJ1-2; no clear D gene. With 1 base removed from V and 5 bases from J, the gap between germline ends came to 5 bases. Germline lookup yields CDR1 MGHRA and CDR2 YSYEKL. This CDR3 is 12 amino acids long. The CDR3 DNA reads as TGCGCCAGCAGCCAAGCTAGGTATGGCTACACCTTC. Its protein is CASSQARYGYTF.

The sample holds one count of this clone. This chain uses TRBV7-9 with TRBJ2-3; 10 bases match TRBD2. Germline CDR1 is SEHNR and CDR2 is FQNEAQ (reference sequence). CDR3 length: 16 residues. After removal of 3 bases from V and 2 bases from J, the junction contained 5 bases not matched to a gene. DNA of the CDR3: TGTGCCAGCAGCTTGGGGCTAGCGGGGGTCACAGATACGCAGTATTTT. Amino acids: CASSLGLAGVTDTQYF.

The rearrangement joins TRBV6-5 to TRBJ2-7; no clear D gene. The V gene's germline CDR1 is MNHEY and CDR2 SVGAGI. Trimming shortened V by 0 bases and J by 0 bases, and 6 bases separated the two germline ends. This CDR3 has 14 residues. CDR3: CASSYSSSSYEQYF. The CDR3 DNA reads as TGTGCCAGCAGTTACTCTAGCAGCTCCTACGAGCAGTACTTC.

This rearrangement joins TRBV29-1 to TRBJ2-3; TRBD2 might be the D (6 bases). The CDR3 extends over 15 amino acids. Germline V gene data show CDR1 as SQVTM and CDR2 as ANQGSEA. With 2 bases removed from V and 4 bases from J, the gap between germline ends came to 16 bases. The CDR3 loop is CSVESAGPAPDTQYF. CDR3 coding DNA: TGCAGCGTTGAATCGGCGGGGCCCGCGCCAGATACGCAGTATTTT.

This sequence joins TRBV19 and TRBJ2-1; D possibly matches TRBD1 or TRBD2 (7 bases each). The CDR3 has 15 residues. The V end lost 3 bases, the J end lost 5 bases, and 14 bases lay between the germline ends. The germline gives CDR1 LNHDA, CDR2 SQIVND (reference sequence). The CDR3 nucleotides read TGTGCCAGTAGTATGCTGGCAGGGGGGGACAATGAGCAGTTCTTC. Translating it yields CASSMLAGGDNEQFF.

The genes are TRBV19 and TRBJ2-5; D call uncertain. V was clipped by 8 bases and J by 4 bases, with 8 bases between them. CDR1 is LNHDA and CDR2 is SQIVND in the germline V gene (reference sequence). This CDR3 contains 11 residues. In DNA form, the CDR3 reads TGTGCCAGTGGCACGTCAGAGACCCAGTACTTC. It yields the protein CASGTSETQYF.

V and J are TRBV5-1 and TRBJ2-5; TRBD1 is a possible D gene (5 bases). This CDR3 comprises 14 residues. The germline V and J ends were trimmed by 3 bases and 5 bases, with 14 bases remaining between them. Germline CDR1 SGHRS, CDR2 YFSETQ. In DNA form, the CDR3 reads TGCGCCAGCAGCTGGGCCCCAGGGTCTGAGACCCAGTACTTC. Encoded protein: CASSWAPGSETQYF. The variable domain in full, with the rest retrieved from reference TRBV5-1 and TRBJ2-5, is KAGVTQTPRYLIKTRGQQVTLSCSPISGHRSVSWYQQTPGQGLQFLFEYFSETQRNKGNFPGRFSGRQFSNSRSEMNVSTLELGDSALYLCASSWAPGSETQYFGPGTRLLVL.

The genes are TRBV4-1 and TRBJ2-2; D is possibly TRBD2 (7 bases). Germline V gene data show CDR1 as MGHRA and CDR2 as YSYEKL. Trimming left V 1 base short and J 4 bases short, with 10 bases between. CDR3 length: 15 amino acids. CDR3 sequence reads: CASSQAGGRTGELFF. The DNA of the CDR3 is TGCGCCAGCAGCCAAGCCGGGGGGCGCACCGGGGAGCTGTTTTTT.

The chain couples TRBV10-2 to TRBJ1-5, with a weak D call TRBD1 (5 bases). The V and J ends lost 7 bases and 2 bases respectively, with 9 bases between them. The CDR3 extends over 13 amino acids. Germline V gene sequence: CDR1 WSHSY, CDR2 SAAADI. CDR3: CASTRGGNQPQHF. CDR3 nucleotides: TGCGCCAGCACTAGGGGAGGCAATCAGCCCCAGCATTTT.

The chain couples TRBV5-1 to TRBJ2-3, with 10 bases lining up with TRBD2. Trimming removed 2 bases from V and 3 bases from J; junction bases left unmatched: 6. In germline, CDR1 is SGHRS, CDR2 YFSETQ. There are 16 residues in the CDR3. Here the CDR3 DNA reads TGCGCCAGCAGCTTTTCCAGCGGGGGGGGGACAGATACGCAGTATTTT. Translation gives CASSFSSGGGTDTQYF.

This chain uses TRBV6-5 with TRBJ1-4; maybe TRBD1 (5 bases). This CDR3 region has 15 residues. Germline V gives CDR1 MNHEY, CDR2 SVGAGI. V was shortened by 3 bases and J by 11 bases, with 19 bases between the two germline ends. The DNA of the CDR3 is TGTGCCAGCAGTTATGATGATTCGGGGGGGAGGAAACTGTTTTTT. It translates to CASSYDDSGGRKLFF.

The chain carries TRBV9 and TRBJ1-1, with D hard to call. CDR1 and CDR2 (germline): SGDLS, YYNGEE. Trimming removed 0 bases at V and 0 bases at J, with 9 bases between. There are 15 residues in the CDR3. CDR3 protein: CASSVDLQVNTEAFF. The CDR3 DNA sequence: TGTGCCAGCAGCGTAGACCTCCAGGTGAACACTGAAGCTTTCTTT.

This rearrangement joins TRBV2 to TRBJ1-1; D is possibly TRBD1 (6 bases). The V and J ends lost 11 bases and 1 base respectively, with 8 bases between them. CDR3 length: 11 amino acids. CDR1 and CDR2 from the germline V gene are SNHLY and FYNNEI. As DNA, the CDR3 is TGTGCCTTACAGGGGAACACTGAAGCTTTCTTT. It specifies CALQGNTEAFF. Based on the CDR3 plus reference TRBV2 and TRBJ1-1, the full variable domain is EPEVTQTPSHQVTQMGQEVILRCVPISNHLYFYWYRQILGQKVEFLVSFYNNEISEKSEIFDDQFSVERPDGSNFTLKIRSTKLEDSAMYFCALQGNTEAFFGQGTRLTVV.

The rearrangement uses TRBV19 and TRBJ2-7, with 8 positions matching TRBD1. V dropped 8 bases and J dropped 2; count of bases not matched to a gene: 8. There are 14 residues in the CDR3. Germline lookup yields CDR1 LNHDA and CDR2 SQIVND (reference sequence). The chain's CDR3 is CASSRQGLTYEQYF. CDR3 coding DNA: TGTGCCAGTTCCAGACAGGGGTTAACCTACGAGCAGTACTTC.

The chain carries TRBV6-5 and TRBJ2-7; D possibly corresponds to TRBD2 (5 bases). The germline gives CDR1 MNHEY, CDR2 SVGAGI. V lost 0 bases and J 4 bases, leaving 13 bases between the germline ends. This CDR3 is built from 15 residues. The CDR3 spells CASSYSPGKLYEQYF. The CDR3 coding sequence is TGTGCCAGCAGTTACTCTCCCGGGAAGCTTTACGAGCAGTACTTC.

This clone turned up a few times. The CDR3 sequence is CASNTGTYNSPLHF. The CDR3 DNA sequence: TGCGCCAGCAATACAGGGACCTATAATTCACCCCTCCACTTT. The chain is built from TRBV4-1 and TRBJ1-6, with D tentatively TRBD1 (6 bases). The ends were cut back, 7 bases at V and 2 bases at J, with 9 bases in the middle. Germline V gene lookup returns CDR1 MGHRA and CDR2 YSYEKL. The CDR3 has 14 residues.

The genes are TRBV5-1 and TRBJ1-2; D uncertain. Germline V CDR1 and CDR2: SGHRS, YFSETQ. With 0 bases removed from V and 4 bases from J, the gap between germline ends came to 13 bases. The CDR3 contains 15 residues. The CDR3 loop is CASSLGQVAPYGYTF. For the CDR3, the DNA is TGCGCCAGCAGCTTGGGGCAGGTGGCCCCCTATGGCTACACCTTC.

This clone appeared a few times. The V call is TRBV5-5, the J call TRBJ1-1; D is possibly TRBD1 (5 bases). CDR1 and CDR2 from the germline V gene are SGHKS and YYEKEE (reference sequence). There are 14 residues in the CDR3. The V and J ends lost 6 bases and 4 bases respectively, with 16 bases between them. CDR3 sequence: CASTWGGGGTEAFF. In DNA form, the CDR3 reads TGTGCCAGCACCTGGGGGGGTGGTGGCACTGAAGCTTTCTTT.

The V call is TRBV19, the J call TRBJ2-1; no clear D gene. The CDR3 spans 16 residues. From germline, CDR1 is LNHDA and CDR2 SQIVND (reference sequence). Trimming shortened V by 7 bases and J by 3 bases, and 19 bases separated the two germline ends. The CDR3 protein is CASTLTVTLRYNEQFF. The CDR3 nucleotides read TGTGCCAGTACCCTGACGGTTACCCTACGCTACAATGAGCAGTTCTTC.

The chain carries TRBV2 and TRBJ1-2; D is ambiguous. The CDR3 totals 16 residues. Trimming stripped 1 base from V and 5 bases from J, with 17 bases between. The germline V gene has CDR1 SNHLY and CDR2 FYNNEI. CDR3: CASSEDPVLMGYGYTF. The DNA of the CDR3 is TGTGCCAGCAGTGAAGATCCTGTCCTCATGGGATATGGCTACACCTTC.

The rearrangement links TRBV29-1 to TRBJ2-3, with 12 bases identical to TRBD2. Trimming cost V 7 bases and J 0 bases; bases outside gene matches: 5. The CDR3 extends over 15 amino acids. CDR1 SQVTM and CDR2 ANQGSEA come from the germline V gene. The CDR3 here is CSAGTSGRSTDTQYF. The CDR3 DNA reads TGCAGCGCCGGGACTAGCGGGCGGAGCACAGATACGCAGTATTTT.

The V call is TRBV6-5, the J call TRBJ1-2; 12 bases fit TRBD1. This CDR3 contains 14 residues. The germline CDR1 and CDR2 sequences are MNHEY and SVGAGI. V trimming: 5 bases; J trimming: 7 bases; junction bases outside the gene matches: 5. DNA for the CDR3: TGTGCCAGCAGTACGGGACAGGGGGCCCCTGGCTACACCTTC. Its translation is CASSTGQGAPGYTF.

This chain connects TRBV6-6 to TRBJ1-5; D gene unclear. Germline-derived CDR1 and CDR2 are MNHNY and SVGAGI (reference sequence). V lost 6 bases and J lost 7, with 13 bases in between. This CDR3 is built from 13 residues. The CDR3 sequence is CASSDRGGQPQHF. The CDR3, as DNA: TGTGCCAGCAGCGACCGAGGAGGACAGCCCCAGCATTTT.

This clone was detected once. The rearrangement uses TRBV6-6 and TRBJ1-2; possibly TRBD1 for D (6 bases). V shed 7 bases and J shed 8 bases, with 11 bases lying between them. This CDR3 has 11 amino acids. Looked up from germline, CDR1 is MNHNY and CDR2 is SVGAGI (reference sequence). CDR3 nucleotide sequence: TGTGCCAGCATGCTGCAGGGGGGCTACACCTTC. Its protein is CASMLQGGYTF.

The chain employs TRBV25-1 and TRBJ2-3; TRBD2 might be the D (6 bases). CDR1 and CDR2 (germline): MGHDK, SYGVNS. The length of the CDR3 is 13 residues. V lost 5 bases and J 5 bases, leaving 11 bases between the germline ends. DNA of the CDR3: TGTGCCAGCAGTTCAGGAGGGGTAGATACGCAGTATTTT. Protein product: CASSSGGVDTQYF.

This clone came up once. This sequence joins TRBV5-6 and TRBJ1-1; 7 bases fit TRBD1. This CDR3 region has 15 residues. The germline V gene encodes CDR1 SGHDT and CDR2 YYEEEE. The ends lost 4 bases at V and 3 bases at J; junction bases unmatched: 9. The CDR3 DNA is TGTGCCAGCAGCGGTTACTCAGGGGGTGACACTGAAGCTTTCTTT. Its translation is CASSGYSGGDTEAFF.